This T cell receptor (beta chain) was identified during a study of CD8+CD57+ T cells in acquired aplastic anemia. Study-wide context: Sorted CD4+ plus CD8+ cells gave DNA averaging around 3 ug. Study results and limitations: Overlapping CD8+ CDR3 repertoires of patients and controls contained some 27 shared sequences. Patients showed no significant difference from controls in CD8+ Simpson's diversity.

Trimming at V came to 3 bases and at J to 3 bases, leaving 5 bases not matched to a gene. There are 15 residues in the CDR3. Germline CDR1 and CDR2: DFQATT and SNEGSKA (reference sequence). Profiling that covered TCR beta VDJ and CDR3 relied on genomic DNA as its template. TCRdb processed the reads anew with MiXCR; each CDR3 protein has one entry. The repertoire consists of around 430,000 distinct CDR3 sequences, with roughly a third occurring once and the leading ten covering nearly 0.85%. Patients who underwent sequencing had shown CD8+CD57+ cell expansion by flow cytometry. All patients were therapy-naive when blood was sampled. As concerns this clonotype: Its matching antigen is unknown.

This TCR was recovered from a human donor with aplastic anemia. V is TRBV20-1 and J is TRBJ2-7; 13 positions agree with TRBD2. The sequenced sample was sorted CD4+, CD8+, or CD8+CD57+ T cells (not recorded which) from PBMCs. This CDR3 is CSARGTSGNFYEQYF. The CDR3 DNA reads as TGCAGTGCTAGGGGGACTAGCGGGAACTTCTACGAGCAGTACTTC.